The 3 T cell receptor beta chains in this list originate from one sample, sequenced in a study of OX40 agonist ivuxolimab in advanced cancers. Data came from immunoSEQ multiplex PCR; TCRdb stores just in-frame clones and leaves some out. The sample includes around 26,000 clones, about 86% of them seen just once. The sample was CD4+ or CD8+ T cells sorted from blood, taken in a trial of the OX40 agonist ivuxolimab. These receptors were collected from an adult with an advanced solid tumor such as melanoma, head and neck, liver or kidney cancer.

The chain has TRBV28 and TRBJ1-1; no clear D gene. The CDR3 totals 14 residues. Germline lookup yields CDR1 MDHEN and CDR2 SYDVKM. Trimming removed 4 bases at V and 0 bases at J, with 9 bases between. For the CDR3, the DNA is TGTGCCAGCAGTTACGACTTTTTGAACACTGAAGCTTTCTTT. The encoded protein is CASSYDFLNTEAFF. The full variable domain, completed using reference TRBV28 and TRBJ1-1, is DVKVTQSSRYLVKRTGEKVFLECVQDMDHENMFWYRQDPGLGLRLIYFSYDVKMKEKGDIPEGYSVSREKKERFSLILESASTNQTSMYLCASSYDFLNTEAFFGQGTRLTVV.

The rearrangement links TRBV28 to TRBJ2-7; 9 bases are shared with TRBD1. Germline-derived CDR1 and CDR2 are MDHEN and SYDVKM. This CDR3 spans 14 amino acids. V trimming: 4 bases; J trimming: 3 bases; junction bases outside the gene matches: 4. CDR3 in amino acids: CASSSPGQGYEQYF. In DNA, the CDR3 is TGTGCCAGCAGTTCGCCGGGACAGGGCTACGAGCAGTACTTC.

This rearrangement joins TRBV28 to TRBJ2-2; the match to TRBD1 covers 9 bases. V lost 8 bases and J lost 5; bases outside the gene matches: 12. Germline-derived CDR1 and CDR2 are MDHEN and SYDVKM. The CDR3 loop spans 16 amino acids. In DNA form, the CDR3 reads TGTGCCAGCTCATTTCTCGGGACAGGGAGAACCGGGGAGCTGTTTTTT. Its translation is CASSFLGTGRTGELFF.